These 22 T cell receptor beta chains were sequenced from one sample in a study of identical twins. TCRdb used MiXCR to reprocess the 5' RACE reads, holding one entry per CDR3 protein. The sample lists roughly 770,000 distinct CDR3 sequences; 18% were seen once. These data were also reused for a study on T cells expressing NK-cell markers.

The specimen was PBMCs. The source of these receptors is a woman between 18 and 29 years old in good health.

The table lists this clonotype with a few counts. The chain carries TRBV20-1 and TRBJ2-3, with 7 bases aligning to TRBD1. Looked up from germline, CDR1 is DFQATT and CDR2 is SNEGSKA (reference sequence). The J segment lost 1 base and the V segment lost 5 bases, leaving 9 bases of the junction unmatched. The length of the CDR3 is 15 residues. CDR3 in amino acids: CSAPSRGSGTDTQYF. The CDR3 nucleotides are TGCAGTGCTCCCTCCAGGGGGAGCGGCACAGATACGCAGTATTTT.

The chain joins TRBV10-3 to TRBJ2-7; TRBD2 might be the D (5 bases). The CDR3 runs to 14 residues. The germline V and J ends were trimmed by 6 bases and 4 bases, with 16 bases remaining between them. The germline V gene has CDR1 ENHRY and CDR2 SYGVKD. The CDR3 reads CAIRPLGFAYEQYF. CDR3 DNA: TGTGCCATCAGGCCACTAGGTTTTGCGTACGAGCAGTACTTC.

This clonotype was seen only a few times. The rearrangement links TRBV12-3 or TRBV12-4 to TRBJ2-1; either TRBD1 or TRBD2 may fit D (5 bases each). V dropped 6 bases and J dropped 12 bases, with 12 bases sitting between them. The CDR3 covers 11 residues. The CDR3 sequence: CASSSGTRQFF. The CDR3 nucleotides read TGTGCCAGCAGCTCCGGGACCAGGCAGTTCTTC.

This chain uses TRBV20-1 with TRBJ2-1, with D maybe TRBD1 (6 bases). Trimming pared 6 bases from V and 7 bases from J, leaving 13 bases between. The CDR3 is 12 residues long. Germline CDR1 is DFQATT and CDR2 is SNEGSKA (reference sequence). The CDR3 DNA reads as TGCAGTGCCACAGGGTTTCAAAATGAGCAGTTCTTC. It encodes CSATGFQNEQFF.

This clonotype has ten or more counts. The chain combines TRBV5-4 with TRBJ2-7; D possibly uses TRBD1 or TRBD2 (5 bases each). Per germline, CDR1 SGHNT and CDR2 YYREEE (reference sequence). The CDR3 covers 14 residues. Trimming cost V 1 base and J 3 bases, with 11 bases left between them. CDR3 region: CASSLRGRIYEQYF. The DNA of the CDR3 is TGTGCCAGCAGCTTGCGGGGACGGATCTACGAGCAGTACTTC.

This sequence joins TRBV21-1 and TRBJ1-3; TRBD1, the D gene given by the table, was not confirmed from the DNA. TRBV21-1 is reported as a pseudogene. CDR3 length: 21 residues. CDR3 bases: TGTGCCAGCAGCACCTTTTCAGGACAGGGAAAAAGACTGATAGTGGGAAACACCATATATTTT. It yields the protein CASSTFSGQGKRLIVGNTIYF.

This clonotype has just a few counts. The chain carries TRBV24-1 and TRBJ1-1; a possible D gene is TRBD1 (6 bases). V lost 3 bases to trimming and J lost 1 base, with 8 bases between them. The CDR3 sequence is 14 residues long. Germline CDR1 and CDR2: KGHDR and SFDVKD. In DNA form, the CDR3 reads TGTGCCACCAGTGATCCGACAGGGAACACTGAAGCTTTCTTT. It encodes CATSDPTGNTEAFF.

This clonotype appeared a single time. This chain connects TRBV27 to TRBJ2-1; 12 bases fit TRBD2. Germline V lookup: CDR1 MNHEY, CDR2 SMNVEV (reference sequence). The V segment lost 5 bases and the J segment 8 bases; nucleotides outside the gene matches: 10. The CDR3 has 16 residues. The CDR3 protein is CASSLKTSGSFHEQFF. The CDR3 coding sequence is TGTGCCAGCAGTCTTAAGACTAGCGGGAGCTTTCATGAGCAGTTCTTC.

Only a few counts were recorded for this clonotype. The chain uses TRBV6-2 or TRBV6-3 and TRBJ1-1; 8 bases match TRBD1. The germline V gene has CDR1 MNHEY and CDR2 SVGEGT. The CDR3 consists of 15 residues. With 2 bases clipped from V and 5 bases from J, the junction kept 7 bases outside the gene matches. The DNA of the CDR3 is TGTGCCAGCAGTTACCCAGACAGGGGTCGGACTGAAGCTTTCTTT. Translated, it gives CASSYPDRGRTEAFF.

This clonotype turned up a few times. The chain employs TRBV7-3 and TRBJ1-1, with D perhaps matching TRBD1 (6 bases). The CDR3 is made up of 14 amino acids. CDR1 is SGHTA and CDR2 is FQGTGA in the germline V gene. Deletions cut 4 bases from V and 7 bases from J, with 16 bases between. The CDR3: CASSWVPGDGEAFF. CDR3 nucleotides: TGTGCCAGCAGCTGGGTACCAGGGGACGGTGAAGCTTTCTTT.

This clonotype was detected a few times. The chain is built from TRBV6-1 and TRBJ2-5, with 9 nucleotides matching TRBD1. In germline, CDR1 is MNHNS, CDR2 SASEGT. V trimming: 5 bases; J trimming: 6 bases; junction bases outside the gene matches: 13. This CDR3 is built from 16 residues. The CDR3 region has the DNA TGTGCCAGCAGTAAATTACAGGGGGCGGACCGGAAGACCCAGTACTTC. Its protein is CASSKLQGADRKTQYF.

This chain links TRBV3-1 with TRBJ1-5, with D possibly matching TRBD1 (5 bases). Trimming took 3 bases from V and 10 from J, leaving 16 bases between them. This CDR3 has 14 amino acids. Germline V lookup: CDR1 LGHDT, CDR2 YNNKEL (reference sequence). Written as DNA, the CDR3 is TGTGCCAGCAGCCACGGGGCCCCGGGGGTCCCCCAGCATTTT. This encodes CASSHGAPGVPQHF.

This clonotype has only a few counts. This rearrangement joins TRBV9 to TRBJ2-1, with D perhaps TRBD1 or TRBD2 (5 bases each). The germline V gene has CDR1 SGDLS and CDR2 YYNGEE. CDR3 length equals 13 residues. Trimming shortened V by 1 base and J by 7 bases, and 9 bases separated the two germline ends. CDR3 sequence: CASSVFGGNEQFF. The DNA of the CDR3 is TGTGCCAGCAGCGTATTTGGGGGTAATGAGCAGTTCTTC.

The chain has TRBV5-1 and TRBJ1-1; the D gene is possibly TRBD1 (6 bases). The CDR3 sequence is 16 residues long. CDR1 SGHRS and CDR2 YFSETQ come from the germline V gene. Trimming pared 4 bases from V and 1 base from J, leaving 17 bases between. CDR3 bases: TGCGCCAGCAGCCTGCGGGACATAGGGACGAACACTGAAGCTTTCTTT. Amino acids: CASSLRDIGTNTEAFF.

V gene TRBV5-1 combines with J gene TRBJ1-6; 7 bases map to TRBD1. The V segment lost 4 bases and the J segment 8 bases; nucleotides outside the gene matches: 6. The germline gives CDR1 SGHRS, CDR2 YFSETQ. This CDR3 comprises 14 residues. CDR3 amino acids: CASSPGQLDSPLHF. In DNA, the CDR3 is TGCGCCAGCAGCCCGGGACAGTTGGATTCACCCCTCCACTTT.

The rearrangement uses TRBV12-3 or TRBV12-4 and TRBJ2-7, with D possibly being TRBD1 or TRBD2 (5 bases each). The V end was cut by 3 bases, the J end by 0 bases, with 15 bases between. The CDR3 length is 16 residues. CDR3 residues: CASSLGERINSYEQYF. CDR3 sequence (DNA): TGTGCCAGCAGTTTGGGGGAGAGAATAAACTCCTACGAGCAGTACTTC.

This clonotype was seen only a few times. The chain employs TRBV29-1 and TRBJ2-1; TRBD1 agrees at 7 bases. Germline V lookup: CDR1 SQVTM, CDR2 ANQGSEA. Losses at the gene ends were 4 bases for V and 4 bases for J; bases not matched to a gene: 4. The CDR3 is 13 amino acids. The CDR3 bases are TGCAGCGTTGGGCAGGGGGAATACAATGAGCAGTTCTTC. Protein: CSVGQGEYNEQFF.

This clonotype was observed a few times. CDR3 sequence (DNA): TGTGCCAGTAGTCCCCTAGCGGGACGGGAGCAGTTCTTC. As protein: CASSPLAGREQFF. This rearrangement joins TRBV19 to TRBJ2-1; TRBD2 agrees at 9 bases. V lost 5 bases, J lost 10 bases, and 6 bases stayed unmatched. Germline V lookup: CDR1 LNHDA, CDR2 SQIVND (reference sequence). The CDR3 is 13 amino acids.

Only a few counts were recorded for this clonotype. The chain couples TRBV10-3 to TRBJ2-7; D is perhaps TRBD1 or TRBD2 (5 bases each). Germline V gives CDR1 ENHRY, CDR2 SYGVKD. CDR3 length: 11 residues. Trimming stripped 8 bases from V and 6 bases from J, with 11 bases between. The CDR3 loop is CAISPGSEQYF. CDR3 in DNA: TGTGCCATCTCCCCAGGGAGCGAGCAGTACTTC.

The chain combines TRBV5-1 with TRBJ2-5, with 9 bases aligning to TRBD1. There are 17 residues in the CDR3. Germline trimming cut 5 bases from V and 0 bases from J; bases unmatched to any gene: 11. Germline values: CDR1 SGHRS, CDR2 YFSETQ. The CDR3 DNA follows: TGCGCCAGCAGTAGAGGAGTCGGGACAGGGTACCAAGAGACCCAGTACTTC. It translates to CASSRGVGTGYQETQYF.

V usage is TRBV29-1 and J usage is TRBJ2-7; 7 bases fit TRBD2. This CDR3 contains 14 residues. V shed 4 bases, J shed 6 bases, and the junction held 12 bases outside the gene matches. Germline V CDR1 and CDR2: SQVTM, ANQGSEA. CDR3 residues: CSVVGGLRPREQYF. CDR3 coding DNA: TGCAGCGTTGTTGGGGGACTACGTCCTCGCGAGCAGTACTTC.

A few counts support this clonotype. The chain couples TRBV11-2 to TRBJ1-2; D not certain. The CDR3 has 12 residues. The ends were cut back, 3 bases at V and 8 bases at J, with 10 bases in the middle. Germline lookup yields CDR1 SGHAT and CDR2 FQNNGV. CDR3 DNA sequence: TGTGCCAGCAGCTTGGAGAACAGCGGCTACACCTTC. It encodes CASSLENSGYTF.